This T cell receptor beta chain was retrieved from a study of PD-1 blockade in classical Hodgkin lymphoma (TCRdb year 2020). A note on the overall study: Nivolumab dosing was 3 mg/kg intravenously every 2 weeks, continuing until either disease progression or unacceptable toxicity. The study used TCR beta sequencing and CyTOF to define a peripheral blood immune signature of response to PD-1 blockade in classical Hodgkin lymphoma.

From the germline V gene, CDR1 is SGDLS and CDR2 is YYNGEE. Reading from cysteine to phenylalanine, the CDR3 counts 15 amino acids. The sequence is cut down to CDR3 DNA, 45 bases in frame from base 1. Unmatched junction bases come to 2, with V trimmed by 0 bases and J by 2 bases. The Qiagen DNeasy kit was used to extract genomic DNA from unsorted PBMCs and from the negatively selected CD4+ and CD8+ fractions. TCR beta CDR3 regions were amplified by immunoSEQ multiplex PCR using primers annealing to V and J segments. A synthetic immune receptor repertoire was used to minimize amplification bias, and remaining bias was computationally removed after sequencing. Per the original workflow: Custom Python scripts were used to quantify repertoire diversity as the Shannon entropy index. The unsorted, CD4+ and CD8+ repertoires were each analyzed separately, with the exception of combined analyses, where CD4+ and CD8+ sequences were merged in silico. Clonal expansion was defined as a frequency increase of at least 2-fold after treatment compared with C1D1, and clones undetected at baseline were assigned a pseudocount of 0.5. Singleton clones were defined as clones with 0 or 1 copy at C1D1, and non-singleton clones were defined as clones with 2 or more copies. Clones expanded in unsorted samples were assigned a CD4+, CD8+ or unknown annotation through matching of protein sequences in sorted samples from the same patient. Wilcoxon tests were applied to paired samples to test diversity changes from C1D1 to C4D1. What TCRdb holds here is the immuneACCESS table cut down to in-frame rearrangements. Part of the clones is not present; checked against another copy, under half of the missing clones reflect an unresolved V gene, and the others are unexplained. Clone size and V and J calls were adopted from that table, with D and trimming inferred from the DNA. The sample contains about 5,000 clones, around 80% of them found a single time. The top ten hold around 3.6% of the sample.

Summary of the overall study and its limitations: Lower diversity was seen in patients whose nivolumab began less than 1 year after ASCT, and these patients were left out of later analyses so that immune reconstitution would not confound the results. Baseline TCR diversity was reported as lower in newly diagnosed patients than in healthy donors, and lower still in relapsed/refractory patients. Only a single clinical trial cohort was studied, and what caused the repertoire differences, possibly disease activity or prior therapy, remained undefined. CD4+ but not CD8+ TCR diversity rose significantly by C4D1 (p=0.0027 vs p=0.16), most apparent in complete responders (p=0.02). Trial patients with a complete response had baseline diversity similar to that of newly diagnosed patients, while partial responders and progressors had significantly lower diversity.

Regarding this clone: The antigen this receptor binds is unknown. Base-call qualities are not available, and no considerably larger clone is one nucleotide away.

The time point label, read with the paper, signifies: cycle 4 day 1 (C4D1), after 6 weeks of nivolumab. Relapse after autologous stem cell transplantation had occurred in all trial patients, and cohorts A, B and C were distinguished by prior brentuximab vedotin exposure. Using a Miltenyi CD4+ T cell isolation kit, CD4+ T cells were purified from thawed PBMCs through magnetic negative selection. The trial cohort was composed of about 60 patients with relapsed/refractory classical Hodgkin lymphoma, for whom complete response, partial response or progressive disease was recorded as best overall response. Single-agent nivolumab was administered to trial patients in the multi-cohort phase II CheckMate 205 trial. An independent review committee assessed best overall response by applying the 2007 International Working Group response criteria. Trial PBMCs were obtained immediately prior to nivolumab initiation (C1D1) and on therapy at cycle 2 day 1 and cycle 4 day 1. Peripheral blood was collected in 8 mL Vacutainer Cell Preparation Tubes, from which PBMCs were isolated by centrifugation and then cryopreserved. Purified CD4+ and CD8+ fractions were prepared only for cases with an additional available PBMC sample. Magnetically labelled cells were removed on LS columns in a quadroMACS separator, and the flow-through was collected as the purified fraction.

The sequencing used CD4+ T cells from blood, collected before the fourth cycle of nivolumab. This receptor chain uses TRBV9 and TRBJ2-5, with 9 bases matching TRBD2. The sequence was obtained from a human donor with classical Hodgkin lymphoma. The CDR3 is CASSVDAGGQETQYF. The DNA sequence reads TGTGCCAGCAGCGTAGATGCGGGGGGGCAAGAGACCCAGTACTTC.